Each of the 30 T cell receptor beta chains below was sequenced from the same sample in a study of T-cell memory formation after mild COVID-19. A single record per CDR3 protein comes from TCRdb applying MiXCR to the 5' RACE reads. The sample consists of about 390,000 distinct CDR3 sequences, 15% to 20% of them appearing once. Sequencing was carried out using PBMCs or a T cell subset sorted from them (not recorded which). The receptors were sampled from a young man who had mild COVID-19 (a few samples of this study predate the infection). Cell type and time point are not known.

This clonotype is medium-sized (0.01 to 0.1%). The rearrangement links TRBV4-2 to TRBJ1-2; no definite D call. CDR1 and CDR2 from the germline V gene are LGHNA and YNFKEQ. The CDR3 has 14 residues. V lost 0 bases and J 8 bases, leaving 13 bases between the germline ends. CDR3 nucleotide sequence: TGTGCCAGCAGCCAAGAAGTTTGGCGCGGAGGCTACACCTTC. This sequence encodes CASSQEVWRGGYTF.

This clonotype was seen only a few times. J is TRBJ1-1 and V is TRBV6-5; D gene unclear. The germline V and J ends were trimmed by 6 bases and 2 bases, with 19 bases remaining between them. This CDR3 has 16 amino acids. The V gene's germline CDR1 is MNHEY and CDR2 SVGAGI. The CDR3 is CASRSGSLPENTEAFF. CDR3 sequence (DNA): TGTGCCAGCAGATCTGGCTCCTTACCAGAAAACACTGAAGCTTTCTTT.

This clonotype was observed many times. The chain joins TRBV7-2 to TRBJ2-3; D may be TRBD2 (5 bases). V dropped 3 bases and J dropped 0 bases, with 7 bases sitting between them. This CDR3 spans 14 amino acids. Germline loops: CDR1 SGHTA, CDR2 FQGNSA. The CDR3 DNA reads as TGTGCCAGCAGCTTCCCGGGGAGCACAGATACGCAGTATTTT. This encodes CASSFPGSTDTQYF.

The chain couples TRBV6-2 or TRBV6-3 to TRBJ2-7; D could derive from TRBD1 or TRBD2 (5 bases each). Germline assignment: CDR1 MNHEY and CDR2 SVGEGT. V lost 5 bases, J lost 3 bases, and 23 bases lay in between. This CDR3 is 17 amino acids long. CDR3: CASSNGAAGMVFYEQYV. The DNA of the CDR3 is TGTGCCAGCAGTAACGGGGCGGCAGGGATGGTTTTCTACGAGCAGTACGTC.

There are a few counts of this clonotype. This chain uses TRBV6-6 with TRBJ1-1; no reliable D call. V was clipped by 5 bases and J by 4 bases, with 8 bases between them. This CDR3 has 12 amino acids. Germline CDR1 MNHNY, CDR2 SVGAGI (reference sequence). The CDR3 nucleotides are TGTGCCAGCAGTCAGGACTTCACTGAAGCTTTCTTT. Its translation: CASSQDFTEAFF.

This clonotype was detected only a few times. The chain links TRBV19 to TRBJ2-3, with TRBD1 matching over 8 bases. The CDR3 length is 14 residues. CDR1 is LNHDA, CDR2 SQIVND, per germline (reference sequence). J was trimmed by 2 bases and V by 3 bases; bases with no gene match: 1. Written as DNA, the CDR3 is TGTGCCAGTAGTATGGACAGGGACACAGATACGCAGTATTTT. Its translation: CASSMDRDTDTQYF. The full variable domain, completed using reference TRBV19 and TRBJ2-3, is DGGITQSPKYLFRKEGQNVTLSCEQNLNHDAMYWYRQDPGQGLRLIYYSQIVNDFQKGDIAEGYSVSREKKESFPLTVTSAQKNPTAFYLCASSMDRDTDTQYFGPGTRLTVL.

This clonotype appeared a few times. V is TRBV6-8 and J is TRBJ2-7, with D hard to call. The germline CDR1 and CDR2 sequences are MNHGY and SAAAGT. The CDR3 has 9 residues. The germline V and J ends were trimmed by 9 bases and 3 bases, with 3 bases remaining between them. Here the CDR3 reads CARDYEQYF. The DNA for the CDR3 is TGTGCCAGGGACTACGAGCAGTACTTC.

This chain links TRBV3-1 with TRBJ2-5, with a tentative D call TRBD2 (5 bases). The CDR3 consists of 14 residues. The ends were cut back, 6 bases at V and 1 base at J, with 12 bases in the middle. Germline V gene data show CDR1 as LGHDT and CDR2 as YNNKEL (reference sequence). The DNA of the CDR3 is TGTGCCAGCAGACGGAGGATCACCCAAGAGACCCAGTACTTC. Translation gives CASRRRITQETQYF.

V is TRBV3-1 and J is TRBJ2-5; D gene unclear. This CDR3 spans 11 amino acids. V shed 5 bases and J shed 7 bases, with 8 bases lying between them. Germline CDR1 LGHDT, CDR2 YNNKEL (reference sequence). Here the CDR3 reads CASSARGTQYF. The DNA for the CDR3 is TGTGCCAGCAGCGCGCGAGGGACCCAGTACTTC.

This clonotype has just a few counts. The chain combines TRBV12-3 or TRBV12-4 with TRBJ2-1; TRBD1 might be the D (6 bases). This CDR3 is 13 amino acids long. V was cut by 5 bases and J by 6 bases, with 11 bases left in between. CDR3 region: CASSPQGINEQFF. In nucleotides, the CDR3 is TGTGCCAGCAGTCCTCAGGGGATCAATGAGCAGTTCTTC.

This clonotype was picked up many times. This rearrangement joins TRBV12-3 or TRBV12-4 to TRBJ2-7, with D possibly matching TRBD2 (7 bases). Trimming took 3 bases from V and 0 from J, leaving 12 bases between them. This CDR3 comprises 15 residues. CDR3 DNA sequence: TGTGCCAGCAGTTTGGGGGGGGCCCTCTCCTACGAGCAGTACTTC. Amino acid sequence: CASSLGGALSYEQYF.

The rearrangement joins TRBV6-2 or TRBV6-3 to TRBJ2-1; TRBD2 is a possible D gene (6 bases). The V and J ends lost 2 bases and 5 bases respectively, with 16 bases between them. CDR3 length equals 16 residues. The germline CDR1 and CDR2 sequences are MNHEY and SVGEGT. CDR3 residues: CASSYLPARGDNEQFF. In nucleotides, the CDR3 is TGTGCCAGCAGTTACCTCCCGGCGCGGGGTGACAATGAGCAGTTCTTC.

This clonotype was observed at least ten times. This chain uses TRBV5-1 with TRBJ2-5; TRBD1 is a possible D gene (6 bases). The V gene lost 2 bases and the J gene lost 5 bases, with 16 bases spanning the gap. The CDR3 runs 15 residues. Germline V gene sequence: CDR1 SGHRS, CDR2 YFSETQ. DNA for the CDR3: TGCGCCAGCAGCTTCGACGGGACACTTCAGGAGACCCAGTACTTC. Amino acid sequence: CASSFDGTLQETQYF.

Comment on this clonotype: This could be a read error, since a much larger clone is one nucleotide away. V and J are TRBV11-2 and TRBJ2-3; TRBD1 is a possible D gene (5 bases). The V and J ends lost 6 bases and 9 bases respectively, with 13 bases between them. This CDR3 has 12 residues. Germline CDR1 reads SGHAT; CDR2 reads FQNNGV. CDR3 loop: CASRYRTNTQYF. The CDR3 DNA reads as TGTGCCAGCAGATACAGGACCAACACGCAGTATTTT. The variable domain in full, with the rest retrieved from reference TRBV11-2 and TRBJ2-3, is EAGVAQSPRYKIIEKRQSVAFWCNPISGHATLYWYQQILGQGPKLLIQFQNNGVVDDSQLPKDRFSAERLKGVDSTLKIQPAKLEDSAVYLCASRYRTNTQYFGPGTRLTVL.

This CDR3 reads CASGTSGSFYEQYF. DNA for the CDR3: TGCGCCAGCGGCACTTCAGGGAGCTTCTACGAGCAGTACTTC. The chain is built from TRBV5-1 and TRBJ2-7; D tentatively reads TRBD1 or TRBD2 (5 bases each). The CDR3 runs to 14 residues. The V end was cut by 7 bases, the J end by 3 bases, with 17 bases between. From germline, CDR1 is SGHRS and CDR2 YFSETQ.

The V call is TRBV5-1, the J call TRBJ1-2; tentative D call: TRBD1 (5 bases). Trimming pared 3 bases from V and 0 bases from J, leaving 9 bases between. Germline lookup yields CDR1 SGHRS and CDR2 YFSETQ. This CDR3 spans 14 amino acids. CDR3 nucleotide sequence: TGCGCCAGCAGCTGGGGGAACGCTAACTATGGCTACACCTTC. Protein: CASSWGNANYGYTF.

This clonotype turned up a few times. The V and J genes are TRBV5-1 and TRBJ1-5; D not resolved. The CDR3 covers 14 residues. With 4 bases removed from V and 4 bases from J, the gap between germline ends came to 12 bases. Per germline, CDR1 SGHRS and CDR2 YFSETQ. The CDR3 DNA reads as TGCGCCAGCAGCCCTTTAAGCCTTAATCAGCCCCAGCATTTT. Amino acid sequence: CASSPLSLNQPQHF.

This clonotype occurred once. The chain uses TRBV29-1 and TRBJ1-2, with a weak D call TRBD1 (5 bases). The CDR3 totals 15 residues. V lost 7 bases and J 5 bases, leaving 23 bases between the germline ends. Germline V lookup: CDR1 SQVTM, CDR2 ANQGSEA. CDR3 protein: CSAGTRNSRRYGYTF. CDR3 DNA: TGCAGCGCCGGGACGCGCAATTCCCGGAGGTATGGCTACACCTTC.

Only a few counts were recorded for this clonotype. V usage is TRBV28 and J usage is TRBJ2-3; TRBD2 is a possible D gene (5 bases). Trimming shortened V by 5 bases and J by 7 bases, and 16 bases separated the two germline ends. This CDR3 has 14 residues. Germline CDR1 is MDHEN and CDR2 is SYDVKM. This CDR3 reads CASSPLLPGYTQYF. CDR3 nucleotide sequence: TGTGCCAGCAGTCCCCTTCTGCCGGGGTATACGCAGTATTTT.

This clonotype came up a few times. The chain combines TRBV5-1 with TRBJ1-2; TRBD1 aligns across 8 bases. J gave up 14 bases and V 0 bases, and 9 bases lay outside the gene matches. The CDR3 is made up of 13 amino acids. In germline, CDR1 is SGHRS, CDR2 YFSETQ. This chain's CDR3 is CASSLGDRLETTF. The CDR3 coding sequence is TGCGCCAGCAGCTTGGGGGACAGGTTAGAAACGACCTTC.

This clonotype occurred a few times. This chain links TRBV7-2 with TRBJ1-1; D gene ambiguous. Trimming removed 6 bases from V and 3 bases from J, with 11 bases in between. CDR1 is SGHTA, CDR2 FQGNSA, per germline. The CDR3 has 13 residues. The CDR3 DNA sequence: TGTGCCAGCAGGTATCGCGGCGACACTGAAGCTTTCTTT. It translates to CASRYRGDTEAFF.

This clonotype was seen a handful of times. V gene TRBV7-3 combines with J gene TRBJ2-3; D might be TRBD1 (5 bases). The CDR3 spans 14 residues. The V gene lost 0 bases and the J gene lost 10 bases, with 14 bases spanning the gap. Per the germline V gene, CDR1 is SGHTA and CDR2 is FQGTGA. CDR3 residues: CASSLTDGAGAQYF. DNA of the CDR3: TGTGCCAGCAGCTTAACGGATGGGGCTGGTGCGCAGTATTTT.

V usage is TRBV29-1 and J usage is TRBJ1-3; weak D call: TRBD1 (6 bases). Trimming shortened V by 5 bases and J by 4 bases, and 12 bases separated the two germline ends. Germline lookup yields CDR1 SQVTM and CDR2 ANQGSEA. The length of the CDR3 is 13 residues. CDR3 sequence reads: CSVRGTLGNTIYF. Here the CDR3 DNA reads TGCAGCGTTAGGGGGACTCTCGGAAACACCATATATTTT. Using reference TRBV29-1 and TRBJ1-3 for the parts outside the CDR3, the full variable domain is SAVISQKPSRDICQRGTSLTIQCQVDSQVTMMFWYRQQPGQSLTLIATANQGSEATYESGFVIDKFPISRPNLTFSTLTVSNMSPEDSSIYLCSVRGTLGNTIYFGEGSWLTVV.

The CDR3 coding sequence is TGCAGTGCTAGTCTCAGGACCACCGGGGAGCTGTTTTTT. This translates into CSASLRTTGELFF. The chain is built from TRBV20-1 and TRBJ2-2, with no clear D. CDR3 length equals 13 residues. The V and J ends lost 3 bases and 4 bases respectively, with 9 bases between them. The germline V gene has CDR1 DFQATT and CDR2 SNEGSKA (reference sequence).

The sample holds many counts of this clonotype. CDR3 in amino acids: CASRPLAKNIQYF. DNA for the CDR3: TGCGCCAGCAGACCGTTAGCCAAAAACATTCAGTACTTC. The chain carries TRBV5-1 and TRBJ2-4; no firm D call. The CDR3 sequence is 13 residues long. V lost 5 bases and J lost 0, with 6 bases in between. In germline, CDR1 is SGHRS, CDR2 YFSETQ.

This clonotype was found a few times. The V and J genes are TRBV7-2 and TRBJ1-6; possible D gene TRBD1, 6 bases. Trimming took 4 bases from V and 10 from J, leaving 11 bases between them. The CDR3 totals 13 residues. Germline CDR1 reads SGHTA; CDR2 reads FQGNSA. The CDR3: CASSYRAVSPLHF. CDR3 in DNA: TGTGCCAGCAGCTACAGGGCTGTGTCACCCCTCCACTTT.

The chain combines TRBV9 with TRBJ1-2; D unclear. Germline loops: CDR1 SGDLS, CDR2 YYNGEE. The CDR3 covers 14 residues. V dropped 2 bases and J dropped 8 bases, with 16 bases sitting between them. As DNA, the CDR3 is TGTGCCAGCAGCGTCGGCCTTACCGCTGCCGGCTACACCTTC. It yields the protein CASSVGLTAAGYTF.

This clonotype was observed a few times. The gene calls are TRBV27 and TRBJ2-1; possibly TRBD1 for D (5 bases). Germline V gene data show CDR1 as MNHEY and CDR2 as SMNVEV (reference sequence). The CDR3 has 14 residues. V was shortened by 4 bases and J by 7 bases, with 14 bases between the two germline ends. In nucleotides, the CDR3 is TGTGCCAGCAGTTCAGGGATTGGGTGGAATGAGCAGTTCTTC. It encodes CASSSGIGWNEQFF.

The sample holds a few counts of this clonotype. The V gene is TRBV12-3 or TRBV12-4, the J gene TRBJ2-3; D unclear. This CDR3 comprises 10 residues. Trimming took off 10 bases at V and 2 bases at J, with 4 bases between the two ends. This CDR3 is CATNTDTQYF. The CDR3 nucleotides read TGTGCCACCAACACAGATACGCAGTATTTT.

The CDR3 region has the DNA TGTGCCAGCAGGGAGGGGACGGTCCAAGAGACCCAGTACTTC. It translates to CASREGTVQETQYF. This sequence joins TRBV7-9 and TRBJ2-5; D is perhaps TRBD2 (6 bases). CDR3 length: 14 residues. Trimming removed 6 bases from V and 1 base from J, with 12 bases in between. Germline loops: CDR1 SEHNR, CDR2 FQNEAQ (reference sequence).